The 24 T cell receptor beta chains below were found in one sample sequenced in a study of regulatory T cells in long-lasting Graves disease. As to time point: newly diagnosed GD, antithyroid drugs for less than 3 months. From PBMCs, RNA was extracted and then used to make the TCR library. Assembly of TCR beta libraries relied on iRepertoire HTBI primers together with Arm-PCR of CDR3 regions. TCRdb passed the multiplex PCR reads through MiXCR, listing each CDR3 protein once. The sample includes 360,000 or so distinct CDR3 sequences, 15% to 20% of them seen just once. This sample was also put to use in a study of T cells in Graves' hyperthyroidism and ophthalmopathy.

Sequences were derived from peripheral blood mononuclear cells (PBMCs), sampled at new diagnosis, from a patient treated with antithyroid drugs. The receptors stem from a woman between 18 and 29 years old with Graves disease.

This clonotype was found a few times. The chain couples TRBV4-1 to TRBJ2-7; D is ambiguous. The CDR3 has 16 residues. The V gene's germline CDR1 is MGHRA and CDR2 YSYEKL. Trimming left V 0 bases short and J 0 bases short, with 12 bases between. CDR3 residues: CASSQDWPGNSYEQYF. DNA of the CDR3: TGCGCCAGCAGCCAAGATTGGCCCGGCAACTCCTACGAGCAGTACTTC.

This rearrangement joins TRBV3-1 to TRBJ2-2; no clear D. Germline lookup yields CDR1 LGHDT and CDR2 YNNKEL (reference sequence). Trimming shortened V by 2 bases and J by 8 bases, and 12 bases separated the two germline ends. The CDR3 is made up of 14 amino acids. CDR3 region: CASSQLGAGGELFF. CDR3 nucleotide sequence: TGTGCCAGCAGCCAACTTGGAGCCGGGGGGGAGCTGTTTTTT.

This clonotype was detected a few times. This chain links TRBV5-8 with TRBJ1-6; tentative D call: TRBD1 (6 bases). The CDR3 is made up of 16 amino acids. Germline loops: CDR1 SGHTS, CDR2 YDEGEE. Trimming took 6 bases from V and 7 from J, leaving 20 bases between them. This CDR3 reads CASTTPVGAGNSPLHF. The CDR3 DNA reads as TGTGCCAGCACCACCCCCGTGGGGGCTGGGAATTCACCCCTCCACTTT.

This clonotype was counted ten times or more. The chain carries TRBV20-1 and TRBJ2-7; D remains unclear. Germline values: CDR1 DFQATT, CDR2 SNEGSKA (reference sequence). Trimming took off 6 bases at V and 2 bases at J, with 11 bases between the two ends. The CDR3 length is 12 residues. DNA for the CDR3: TGCAGTGCGCCCGGCCCTCCCTACGAGCAGTACTTC. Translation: CSAPGPPYEQYF.

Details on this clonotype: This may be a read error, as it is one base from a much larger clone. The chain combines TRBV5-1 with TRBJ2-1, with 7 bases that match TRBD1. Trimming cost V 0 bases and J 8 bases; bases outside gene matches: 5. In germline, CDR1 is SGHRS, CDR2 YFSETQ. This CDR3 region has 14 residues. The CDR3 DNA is TGCGCCAGCAGCTTGGGACAGGGTGGCTATGAGCAGTTCTTC. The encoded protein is CASSLGQGGYEQFF.

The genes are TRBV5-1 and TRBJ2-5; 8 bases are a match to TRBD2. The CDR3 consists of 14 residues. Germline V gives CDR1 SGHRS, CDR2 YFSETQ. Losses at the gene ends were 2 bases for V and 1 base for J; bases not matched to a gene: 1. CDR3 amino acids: CASSFGTSQETQYF. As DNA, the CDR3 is TGCGCCAGCAGCTTTGGGACTAGCCAAGAGACCCAGTACTTC.

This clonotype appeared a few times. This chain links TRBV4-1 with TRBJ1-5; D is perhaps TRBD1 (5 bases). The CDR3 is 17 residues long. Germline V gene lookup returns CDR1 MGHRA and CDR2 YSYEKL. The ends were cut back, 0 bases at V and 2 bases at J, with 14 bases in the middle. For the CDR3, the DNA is TGCGCCAGCAGCCAAGATTCAGGGCCATGGGGCAATCAGCCCCAGCATTTT. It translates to CASSQDSGPWGNQPQHF.

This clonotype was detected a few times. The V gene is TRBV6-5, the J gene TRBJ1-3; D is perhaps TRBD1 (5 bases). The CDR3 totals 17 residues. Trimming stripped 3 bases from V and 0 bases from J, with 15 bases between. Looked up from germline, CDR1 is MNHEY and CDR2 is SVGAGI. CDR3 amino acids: CASSYTGLPSSGNTIYF. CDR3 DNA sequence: TGTGCCAGCAGTTATACGGGACTTCCCTCCTCTGGAAACACCATATATTTT.

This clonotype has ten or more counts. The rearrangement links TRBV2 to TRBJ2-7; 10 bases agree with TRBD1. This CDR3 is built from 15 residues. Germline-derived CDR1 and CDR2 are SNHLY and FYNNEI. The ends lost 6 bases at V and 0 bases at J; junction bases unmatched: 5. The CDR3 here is CASRWDRGSSYEQYF. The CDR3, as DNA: TGTGCCAGCAGATGGGACAGGGGAAGCTCCTACGAGCAGTACTTC.

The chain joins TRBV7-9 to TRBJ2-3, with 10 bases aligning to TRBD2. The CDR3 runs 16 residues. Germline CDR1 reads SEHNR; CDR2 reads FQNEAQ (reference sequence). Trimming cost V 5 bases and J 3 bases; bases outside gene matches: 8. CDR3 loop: CASSGPSGSPTDTQYF. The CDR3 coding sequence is TGTGCCAGCAGCGGTCCTAGCGGGAGTCCAACAGATACGCAGTATTTT. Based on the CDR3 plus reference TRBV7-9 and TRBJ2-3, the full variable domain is DTGVSQNPRHKITKRGQNVTFRCDPISEHNRLYWYRQTLGQGPEFLTYFQNEAQLEKSRLLSDRFSAERPKGSFSTLEIQRTEQGDSAMYLCASSGPSGSPTDTQYFGPGTRLTVL.

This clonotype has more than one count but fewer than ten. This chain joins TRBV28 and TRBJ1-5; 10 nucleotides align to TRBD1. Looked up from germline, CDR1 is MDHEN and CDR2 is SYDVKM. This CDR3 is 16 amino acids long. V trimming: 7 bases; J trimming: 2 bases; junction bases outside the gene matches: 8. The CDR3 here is CASIPTGGWGNQPQHF. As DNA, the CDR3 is TGTGCCAGCATCCCGACAGGGGGCTGGGGCAATCAGCCCCAGCATTTT.

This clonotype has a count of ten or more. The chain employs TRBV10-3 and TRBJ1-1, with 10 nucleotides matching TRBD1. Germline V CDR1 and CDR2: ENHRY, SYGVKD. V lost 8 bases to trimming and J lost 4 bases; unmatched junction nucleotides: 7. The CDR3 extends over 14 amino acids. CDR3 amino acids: CAISIDRGLTEAFF. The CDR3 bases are TGTGCCATCTCCATAGACAGGGGGCTCACTGAAGCTTTCTTT.

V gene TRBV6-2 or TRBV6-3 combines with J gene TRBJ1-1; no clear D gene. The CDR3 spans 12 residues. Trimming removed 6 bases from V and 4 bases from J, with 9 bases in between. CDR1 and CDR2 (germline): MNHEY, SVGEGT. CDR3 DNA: TGTGCCAGCAGGTCACCCTTCACTGAAGCTTTCTTT. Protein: CASRSPFTEAFF.

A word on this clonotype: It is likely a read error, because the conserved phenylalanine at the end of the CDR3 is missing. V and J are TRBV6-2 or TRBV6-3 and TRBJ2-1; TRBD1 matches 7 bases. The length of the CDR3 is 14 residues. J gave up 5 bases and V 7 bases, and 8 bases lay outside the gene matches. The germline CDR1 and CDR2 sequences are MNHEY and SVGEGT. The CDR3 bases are TGTGCCAGCAATGTCGACAGGGCCCACAATGAGCAGTTCATC. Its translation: CASNVDRAHNEQFI.

CDR3 region: CASSLWGQGADDYTF. The CDR3 nucleotides read TGTGCCAGCAGTTTATGGGGACAGGGGGCAGATGACTACACCTTC. The chain is built from TRBV28 and TRBJ2-4; 12 bases fit TRBD1. The J call may be wrong; the DNA end is better matched by TRBJ1-2. The CDR3 sequence is 15 residues long. Germline CDR1 is MDHEN and CDR2 is SYDVKM.

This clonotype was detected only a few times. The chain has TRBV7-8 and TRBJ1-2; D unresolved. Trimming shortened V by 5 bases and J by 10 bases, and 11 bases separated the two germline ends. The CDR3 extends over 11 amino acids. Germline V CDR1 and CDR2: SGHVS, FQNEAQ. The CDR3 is CASSNTVLYTF. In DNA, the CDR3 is TGTGCCAGCAGCAACACAGTTCTCTACACCTTC. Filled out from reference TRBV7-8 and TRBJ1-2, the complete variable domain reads GAGVSQSPRYKVAKRGQDVALRCDPISGHVSLFWYQQALGQGPEFLTYFQNEAQLDKSGLPSDRFFAERPEGSVSTLKIQRTQQEDSAVYLCASSNTVLYTFGSGTRLTVV.

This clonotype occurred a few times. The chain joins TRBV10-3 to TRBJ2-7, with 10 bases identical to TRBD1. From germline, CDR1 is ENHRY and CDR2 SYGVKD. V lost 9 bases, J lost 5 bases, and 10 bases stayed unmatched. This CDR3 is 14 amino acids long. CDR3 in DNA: TGTGCCATGAAACAAGACAGGGGGCTCCACGAGCAGTACTTC. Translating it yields CAMKQDRGLHEQYF.

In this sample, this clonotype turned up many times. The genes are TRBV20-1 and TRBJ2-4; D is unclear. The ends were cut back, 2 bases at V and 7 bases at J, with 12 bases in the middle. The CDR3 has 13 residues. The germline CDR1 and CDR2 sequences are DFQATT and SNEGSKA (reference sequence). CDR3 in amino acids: CSARPESMNIQYF. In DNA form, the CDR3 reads TGCAGTGCTAGACCAGAGAGCATGAACATTCAGTACTTC.

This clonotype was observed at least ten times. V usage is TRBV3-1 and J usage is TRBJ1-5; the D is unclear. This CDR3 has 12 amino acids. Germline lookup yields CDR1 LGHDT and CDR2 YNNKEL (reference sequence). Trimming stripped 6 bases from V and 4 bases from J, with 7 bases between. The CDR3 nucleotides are TGTGCCAGCAGGAGCGGGAATCAGCCCCAGCATTTT. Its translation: CASRSGNQPQHF.

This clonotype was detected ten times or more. Here the CDR3 DNA reads TGTGCCAGCAGCCCACGGGGGACTAGCGGGAACTACGAGCAGTACTTC. As protein: CASSPRGTSGNYEQYF. The V call is TRBV7-9, the J call TRBJ2-7, with TRBD2 matching over 13 bases. Trimming cost V 5 bases and J 3 bases; bases outside gene matches: 7. This CDR3 contains 16 residues. The V gene's germline CDR1 is SEHNR and CDR2 FQNEAQ (reference sequence).

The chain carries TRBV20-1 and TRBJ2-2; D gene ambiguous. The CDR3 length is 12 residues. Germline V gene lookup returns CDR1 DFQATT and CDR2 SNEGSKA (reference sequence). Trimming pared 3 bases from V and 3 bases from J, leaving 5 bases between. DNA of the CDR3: TGCAGTGCTAGTTTCGACACCGGGGAGCTGTTTTTT. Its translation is CSASFDTGELFF.

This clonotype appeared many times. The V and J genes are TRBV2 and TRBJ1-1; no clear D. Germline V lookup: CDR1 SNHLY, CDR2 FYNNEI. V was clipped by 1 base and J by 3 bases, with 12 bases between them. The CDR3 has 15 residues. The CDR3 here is CASSEESGGYTEAFF. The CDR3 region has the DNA TGTGCCAGCAGTGAAGAGTCTGGAGGGTACACTGAAGCTTTCTTT.

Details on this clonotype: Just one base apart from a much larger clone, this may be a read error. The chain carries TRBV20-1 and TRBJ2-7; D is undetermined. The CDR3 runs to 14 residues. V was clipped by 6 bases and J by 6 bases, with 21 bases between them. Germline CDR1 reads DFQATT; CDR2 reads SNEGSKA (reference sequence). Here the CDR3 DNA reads TGCAGTGCGATCGCGGCCTTGGGATCTTCCGAGCAGTACTTC. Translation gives CSAIAALGSSEQYF.

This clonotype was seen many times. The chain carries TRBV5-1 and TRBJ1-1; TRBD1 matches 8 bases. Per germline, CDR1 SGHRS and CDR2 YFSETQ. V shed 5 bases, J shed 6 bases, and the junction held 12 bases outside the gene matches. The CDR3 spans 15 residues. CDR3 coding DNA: TGCGCCAGCAGTTCGTCCCCAGACAGGGGTGCTGAAGCTTTCTTT. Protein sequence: CASSSSPDRGAEAFF.